The 12 T cell receptor beta chains below come from one sample, sequenced in a study of T cells after yellow fever vaccination. TCRdb reanalysed the 5' RACE reads using MiXCR and keeps one entry per CDR3 protein. This table holds around 310,000 distinct CDR3 sequences, approximately 4% found once. Material: PBMCs, obtained 5 days after the yellow fever booster vaccination. Receptors originate from a young man who received the YFV17D yellow fever vaccine.

This clonotype was detected only a few times. J is TRBJ2-1 and V is TRBV11-2, with a tentative D call TRBD2 (5 bases). This CDR3 region has 15 residues. V was shortened by 2 bases and J by 0 bases, with 8 bases between the two germline ends. CDR1 and CDR2 (germline): SGHAT, FQNNGV. The CDR3 spells CASSLLTSSYNEQFF. CDR3 coding DNA: TGTGCCAGCAGCTTACTTACTAGCTCCTACAATGAGCAGTTCTTC.

The chain carries TRBV9 and TRBJ2-7, with 9 nucleotides matching TRBD2. The length of the CDR3 is 15 residues. V lost 0 bases, J lost 4 bases, and 5 bases stayed unmatched. CDR1 is SGDLS and CDR2 is YYNGEE in the germline V gene. This CDR3 is CASSVEAGLAYEQYF. DNA of the CDR3: TGTGCCAGCAGCGTAGAGGCGGGACTAGCTTACGAGCAGTACTTC.

A few counts support this clonotype. CDR3 amino acids: CASSAGTADYGYTF. CDR3 coding DNA: TGCGCCAGCAGCGCCGGGACGGCCGACTATGGCTACACCTTC. The chain has TRBV5-1 and TRBJ1-2, with TRBD1 as a possible D gene (5 bases). The CDR3 runs 14 residues. Germline V lookup: CDR1 SGHRS, CDR2 YFSETQ. Trimming removed 4 bases at V and 3 bases at J, with 13 bases between.

CDR3 region: CASSYSSALNTEAFF. The CDR3 DNA follows: TGTGCCAGCAGTTACTCAAGCGCCCTGAACACTGAAGCTTTCTTT. The gene calls are TRBV6-5 and TRBJ1-1; no clear D gene. The CDR3 is made up of 15 amino acids. Trimming took 0 bases from V and 0 from J, leaving 8 bases between them. CDR1 is MNHEY and CDR2 is SVGAGI in the germline V gene.

The J gene is TRBJ2-6, the V gene TRBV7-3, with a weak D call TRBD2 (6 bases). CDR3 size: 15 residues. V lost 4 bases and J lost 4, with 11 bases in between. CDR1 is SGHTA and CDR2 is FQGTGA in the germline V gene. In DNA form, the CDR3 reads TGTGCCAGCAGCTCGGGACTGATCGGGGCCAACGTCCTGACTTTC. Translated: CASSSGLIGANVLTF.

The table lists this clonotype with many counts. CDR3 region: CASSHSYEQYV. DNA for the CDR3: TGTGCCAGCAGTCACTCCTACGAGCAGTACGTC. This sequence joins TRBV6-2 or TRBV6-3 and TRBJ2-7, with unresolved D. CDR1 is MNHEY, CDR2 SVGEGT, per germline. CDR3 length: 11 amino acids.

This clonotype was picked up many times. The rearrangement joins TRBV5-1 to TRBJ2-5, with 13 bases fitting TRBD2. The CDR3 is 15 residues long. CDR1 and CDR2 from the germline V gene are SGHRS and YFSETQ. V lost 6 bases to trimming and J lost 5 bases; unmatched junction nucleotides: 7. The CDR3 sequence is CASTVGTSGAETQYF. CDR3 nucleotides: TGCGCCAGCACCGTAGGGACTAGCGGGGCGGAGACCCAGTACTTC.

This clonotype has a handful of counts. J is TRBJ2-3 and V is TRBV19; perhaps TRBD2 as D (6 bases). In germline, CDR1 is LNHDA, CDR2 SQIVND (reference sequence). V was pared by 9 bases and J by 2 bases, with 15 bases between. This CDR3 is built from 14 residues. The CDR3 DNA is TGTGCCAGCCACCGGCGGGGATACACAGATACGCAGTATTTT. Amino acids: CASHRRGYTDTQYF.

This clonotype was seen at least ten times. This sequence joins TRBV7-2 and TRBJ1-2, with TRBD1 identical over 9 bases. The V segment lost 1 base and the J segment 0 bases; nucleotides outside the gene matches: 9. CDR1 and CDR2 from the germline V gene are SGHTA and FQGNSA. The CDR3 is made up of 18 amino acids. CDR3 region: CASSLVGTGYQANYGYTF. Written as DNA, the CDR3 is TGTGCCAGCAGCTTAGTGGGGACAGGGTATCAAGCTAACTATGGCTACACCTTC.

This clonotype was observed at least ten times. V is TRBV7-2 and J is TRBJ1-6; 7 bases fit TRBD1. V gave up 5 bases and J gave up 0 bases; unmatched junction bases: 4. This CDR3 is 16 amino acids long. Looked up from germline, CDR1 is SGHTA and CDR2 is FQGNSA. The CDR3 is CASSLRGSSYNSPLHF. The CDR3 DNA is TGTGCCAGCAGCCTCAGGGGGAGCTCCTATAATTCACCCCTCCACTTT.

There are many counts of this clonotype. The V call is TRBV20-1, the J call TRBJ2-3, with TRBD2 identical over 10 bases. Germline CDR1 is DFQATT and CDR2 is SNEGSKA (reference sequence). V shed 6 bases, J shed 4 bases, and the junction held 10 bases outside the gene matches. The CDR3 extends over 15 amino acids. The CDR3 here is CSATASGGMADTQYF. CDR3 bases: TGCAGTGCCACAGCTAGCGGGGGAATGGCAGATACGCAGTATTTT.

This chain joins TRBV7-9 and TRBJ1-2; 7 bases map to TRBD1. Germline CDR1 and CDR2: SEHNR and FQNEAQ (reference sequence). J gave up 6 bases and V 5 bases, and 12 bases lay outside the gene matches. The CDR3 is 15 amino acids. The DNA for the CDR3 is TGTGCCAGCAGCAGACCGGGACAGAACTATCATGGCTACACCTTC. It encodes CASSRPGQNYHGYTF.